This TCR beta chain was sequenced in a study of T cell repertoires in cytomegalovirus infection. Overall study results and limits: The ex vivo response was dominated by HLA-C-restricted CMV-specific TCR beta clonotypes.

MiXCR, run by TCRdb on the reads, gives a single entry per CDR3 protein. The table records 650,000 to 850,000 distinct CDR3 sequences, almost 30% of them present only once. V lost 10 bases to trimming and J lost 0 bases, with 17 bases between them. The CDR3 consists of 15 residues. Germline CDR1 reads MNHNS; CDR2 reads SASEGT. This clonotype was detected a few times. Its matching antigen is unknown. Sample: cultured CD8+ T cells from PBMCs, taken from culture after CMV antigen stimulation. The chain couples TRBV6-1 to TRBJ2-3; D tentatively reads TRBD1 or TRBD2 (6 bases each). This receptor was obtained from a human donor in good health (CMV status not recorded). Some clones in this sample may be carry-over from other donors' samples. CDR3 nucleotide sequence: TGTGCCACTTCAGTCCGGGGGCCTAGCACAGATACGCAGTATTTT. Its translation: CATSVRGPSTDTQYF.